The following is a T cell receptor beta chain sequence with its context. This specimen comes from a study of blood T cell repertoires in COVID-19. Turning to the study itself: Samples came from the United States, Italy and Spain, spanning acute and convalescent COVID-19. T cells, B-cell-depleted T cells, or PBMCs provided the cDNA or gDNA that served as material.

Authors' methods: The assay estimated nucleated cells by amplifying reference gene primers. Data came from immunoSEQ multiplex PCR; TCRdb stores just in-frame clones and leaves some out. V, J and clone size are taken as reported in that table, and D and trimming were inferred from the DNA itself. Of approximately 130,000 clones listed, around nine tenths were seen once; the top ten hold 2% to 2.5%. The V end was cut by 4 bases, the J end by 5 bases, with 12 bases between. The CDR3 covers 14 residues. The germline gives CDR1 KGHSH, CDR2 LQKENI. V gene TRBV18 combines with J gene TRBJ1-5, with TRBD1 as a possible D gene (6 bases). This clonotype originated in a woman between 45 and 60 years old with acute or convalescent COVID-19. Sample: peripheral blood. The CDR3 sequence: CASSQGGADQPQHF. DNA of the CDR3: TGTGCCAGCTCACAAGGGGGGGCTGATCAGCCCCAGCATTTT.